The clone carrying this T cell receptor beta chain was picked up a small number of times. What it binds is not known. This sample stems from a study of early T cells in non-severe SARS-CoV-2 infection. Study summary: Chains from this unsorted whole-blood bulk RNA could not be paired. Findings and caveats of the study: VDJdb matching, biased toward anti-spike CD8 responses, missed private and CD4 specificities.

As part of library construction, unique molecular identifiers were attached to individual cDNA molecules. TCRdb itself ran the 5' RACE reads through MiXCR, one entry per CDR3 protein. The data show tens of thousands of distinct CDR3 sequences, with around 17% seen just once and 4.5% to 6.5% held by the top ten. V trimming: 1 base; J trimming: 5 bases; junction bases outside the gene matches: 5. CDR1 and CDR2 from the germline V gene are LGHNA and YNFKEQ. The CDR3 sequence is 16 residues long. The rearrangement joins TRBV4-2 to TRBJ1-5; 10 bases line up with TRBD1. The specimen comprised whole blood, sampled at baseline. This TCR came from an adult who was a healthcare worker with PCR-confirmed SARS-CoV-2 infection or an uninfected control (not recorded which). CDR3 nucleotides: TGTGCCAGCAGCCAAGCGGACAGGGGGATAGATCAGCCCCAGCATTTT. Protein product: CASSQADRGIDQPQHF.